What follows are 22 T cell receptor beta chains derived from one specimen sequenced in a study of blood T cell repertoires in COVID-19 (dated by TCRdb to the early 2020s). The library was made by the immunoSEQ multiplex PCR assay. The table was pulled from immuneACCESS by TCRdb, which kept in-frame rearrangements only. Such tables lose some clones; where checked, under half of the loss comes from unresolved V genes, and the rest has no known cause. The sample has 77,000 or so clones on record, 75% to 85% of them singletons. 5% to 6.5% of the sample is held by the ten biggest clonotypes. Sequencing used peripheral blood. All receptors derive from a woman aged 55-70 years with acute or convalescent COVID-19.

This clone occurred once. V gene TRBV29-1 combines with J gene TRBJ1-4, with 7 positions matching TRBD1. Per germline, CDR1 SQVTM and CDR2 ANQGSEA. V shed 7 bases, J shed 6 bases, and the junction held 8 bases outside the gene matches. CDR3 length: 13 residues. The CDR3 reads CSALDRTDEKLFF. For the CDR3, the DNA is TGCAGCGCCCTGGACAGGACCGATGAAAAACTGTTTTTT. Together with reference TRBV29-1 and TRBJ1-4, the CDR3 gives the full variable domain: SAVISQKPSRDICQRGTSLTIQCQVDSQVTMMFWYRQQPGQSLTLIATANQGSEATYESGFVIDKFPISRPNLTFSTLTVSNMSPEDSSIYLCSALDRTDEKLFFGSGTQLSVL.

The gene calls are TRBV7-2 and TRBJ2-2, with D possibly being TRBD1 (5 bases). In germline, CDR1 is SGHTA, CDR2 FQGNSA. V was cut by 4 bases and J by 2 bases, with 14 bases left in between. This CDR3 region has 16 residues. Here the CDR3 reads CASSSERGTNTGELFF. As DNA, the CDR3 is TGTGCCAGCAGCTCCGAAAGGGGAACAAACACCGGGGAGCTGTTTTTT.

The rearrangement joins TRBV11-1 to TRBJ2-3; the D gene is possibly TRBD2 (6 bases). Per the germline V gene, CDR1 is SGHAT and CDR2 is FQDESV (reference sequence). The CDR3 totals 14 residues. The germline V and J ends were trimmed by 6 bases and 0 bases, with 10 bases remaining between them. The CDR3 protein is CASREGASTDTQYF. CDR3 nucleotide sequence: TGTGCCAGCAGGGAGGGAGCAAGCACAGATACGCAGTATTTT.

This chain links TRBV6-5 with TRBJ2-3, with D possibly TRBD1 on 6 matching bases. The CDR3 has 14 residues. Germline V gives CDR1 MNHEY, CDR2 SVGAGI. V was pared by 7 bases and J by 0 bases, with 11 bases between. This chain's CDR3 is CASNHGTSTDTQYF. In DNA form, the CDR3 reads TGTGCCAGCAACCACGGGACAAGCACAGATACGCAGTATTTT.

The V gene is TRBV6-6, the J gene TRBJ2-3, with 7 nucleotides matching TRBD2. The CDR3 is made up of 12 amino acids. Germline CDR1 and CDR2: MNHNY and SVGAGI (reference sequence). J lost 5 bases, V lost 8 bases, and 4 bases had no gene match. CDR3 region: CASGGGGDTQYF. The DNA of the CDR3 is TGTGCCAGCGGCGGGGGAGGAGATACGCAGTATTTT.

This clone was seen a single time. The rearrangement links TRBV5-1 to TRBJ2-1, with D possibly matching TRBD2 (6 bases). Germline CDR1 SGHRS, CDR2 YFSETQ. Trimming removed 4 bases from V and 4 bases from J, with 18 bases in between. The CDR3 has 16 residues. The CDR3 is CASSDPGLASYNEQFF. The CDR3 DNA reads TGCGCCAGCAGCGACCCGGGGCTAGCGAGTTACAATGAGCAGTTCTTC.

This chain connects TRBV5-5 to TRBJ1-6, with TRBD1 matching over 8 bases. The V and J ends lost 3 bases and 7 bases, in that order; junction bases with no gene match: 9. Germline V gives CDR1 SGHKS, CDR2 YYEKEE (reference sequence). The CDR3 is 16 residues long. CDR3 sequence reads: CASSSDPGTGNSPLHF. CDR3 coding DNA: TGTGCCAGCAGCTCAGATCCGGGGACAGGAAATTCACCCCTCCACTTT.

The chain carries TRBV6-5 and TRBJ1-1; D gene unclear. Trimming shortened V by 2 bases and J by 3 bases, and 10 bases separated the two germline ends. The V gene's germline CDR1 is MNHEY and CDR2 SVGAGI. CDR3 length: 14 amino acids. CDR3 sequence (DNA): TGTGCCAGCAGTTACCGAGCCTTTGACACTGAAGCTTTCTTT. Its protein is CASSYRAFDTEAFF.

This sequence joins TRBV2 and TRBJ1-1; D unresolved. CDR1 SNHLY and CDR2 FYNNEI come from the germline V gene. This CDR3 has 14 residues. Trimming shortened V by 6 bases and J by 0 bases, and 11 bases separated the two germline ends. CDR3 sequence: CASSLGRMNTEAFF. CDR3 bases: TGTGCCAGCAGCCTCGGGAGGATGAACACTGAAGCTTTCTTT.

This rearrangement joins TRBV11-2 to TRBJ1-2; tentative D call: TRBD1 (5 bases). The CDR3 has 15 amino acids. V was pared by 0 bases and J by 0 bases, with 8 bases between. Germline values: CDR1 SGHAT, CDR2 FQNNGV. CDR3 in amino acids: CASSLEAGANYGYTF. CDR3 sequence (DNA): TGTGCCAGCAGCTTAGAAGCGGGGGCTAACTATGGCTACACCTTC.

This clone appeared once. In nucleotides, the CDR3 is TGTGCCAGCAGCTTGGTCTCAGTTTTTGGGCTAGAGACCCAGTACTTC. Its translation is CASSLVSVFGLETQYF. The chain employs TRBV5-6 and TRBJ2-5; unclear D gene. V was shortened by 0 bases and J by 4 bases, with 16 bases between the two germline ends. Germline lookup yields CDR1 SGHDT and CDR2 YYEEEE. The CDR3 has 16 residues.

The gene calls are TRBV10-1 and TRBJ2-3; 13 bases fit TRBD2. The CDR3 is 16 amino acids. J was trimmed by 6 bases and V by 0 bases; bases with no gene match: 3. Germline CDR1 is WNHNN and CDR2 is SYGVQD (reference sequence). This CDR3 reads CASSESTSGGFDTQYF. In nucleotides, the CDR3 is TGCGCCAGCAGTGAGTCGACTAGCGGGGGGTTTGATACGCAGTATTTT.

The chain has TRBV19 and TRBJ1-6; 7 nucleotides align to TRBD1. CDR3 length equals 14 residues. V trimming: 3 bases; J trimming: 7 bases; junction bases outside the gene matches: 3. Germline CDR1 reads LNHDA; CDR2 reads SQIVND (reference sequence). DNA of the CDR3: TGTGCCAGTAGTATCGGACAGGAAAATTCACCCCTCCACTTT. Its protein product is CASSIGQENSPLHF. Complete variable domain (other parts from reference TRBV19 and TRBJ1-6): DGGITQSPKYLFRKEGQNVTLSCEQNLNHDAMYWYRQDPGQGLRLIYYSQIVNDFQKGDIAEGYSVSREKKESFPLTVTSAQKNPTAFYLCASSIGQENSPLHFGNGTRLTVT.

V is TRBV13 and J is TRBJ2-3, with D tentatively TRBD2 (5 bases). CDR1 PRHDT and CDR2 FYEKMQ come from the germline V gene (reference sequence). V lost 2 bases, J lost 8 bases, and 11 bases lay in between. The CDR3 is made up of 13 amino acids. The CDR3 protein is CASSLPGWGTQYF. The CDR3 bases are TGTGCCAGCAGCTTACCGGGGTGGGGTACGCAGTATTTT.

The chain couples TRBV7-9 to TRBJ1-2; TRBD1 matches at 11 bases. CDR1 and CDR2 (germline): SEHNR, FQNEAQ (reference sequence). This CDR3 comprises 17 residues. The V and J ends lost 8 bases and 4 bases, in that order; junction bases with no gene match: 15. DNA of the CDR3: TGTGCCAGCGGCGATTTCGGGACAGGGGGTTATAGCTATGGCTACACCTTC. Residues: CASGDFGTGGYSYGYTF.

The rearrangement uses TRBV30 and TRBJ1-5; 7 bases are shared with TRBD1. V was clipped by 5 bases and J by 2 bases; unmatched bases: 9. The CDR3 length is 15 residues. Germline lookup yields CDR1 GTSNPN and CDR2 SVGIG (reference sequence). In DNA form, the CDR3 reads TGTGCCTGGGGATTACAGGGGAATGGCAATCAGCCCCAGCATTTT. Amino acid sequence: CAWGLQGNGNQPQHF.

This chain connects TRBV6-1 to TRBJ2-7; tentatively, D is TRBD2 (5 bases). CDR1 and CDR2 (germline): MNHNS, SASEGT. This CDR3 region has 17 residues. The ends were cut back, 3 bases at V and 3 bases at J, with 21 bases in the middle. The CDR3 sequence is CASSDGETLNRNYEQYF. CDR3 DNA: TGTGCCAGCAGTGACGGGGAGACACTCAACCGAAACTACGAGCAGTACTTC.

CDR3 sequence: CASSLGTGNEQFF. CDR3 coding DNA: TGTGCCAGCAGCTTGGGGACAGGGAATGAGCAGTTCTTC. The chain is built from TRBV7-3 and TRBJ2-1; TRBD1 aligns across 9 bases. The J segment lost 7 bases and the V segment lost 3 bases, leaving 1 base of the junction unmatched. The CDR3 runs to 13 residues. The germline gives CDR1 SGHTA, CDR2 FQGTGA. Using reference TRBV7-3 and TRBJ2-1 for the parts outside the CDR3, the full variable domain is GAGVSQTPSNKVTEKGKYVELRCDPISGHTALYWYRQSLGQGPEFLIYFQGTGAADDSGLPNDRFFAVRPEGSVSTLKIQRTERGDSAVYLCASSLGTGNEQFFGPGTRLTVL.

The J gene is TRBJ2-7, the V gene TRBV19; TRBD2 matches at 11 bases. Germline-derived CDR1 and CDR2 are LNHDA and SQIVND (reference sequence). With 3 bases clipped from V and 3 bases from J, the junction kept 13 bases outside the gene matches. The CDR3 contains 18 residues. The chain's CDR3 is CASSIGTSGGPRNYEQYF. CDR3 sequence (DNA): TGTGCCAGTAGTATTGGTACTAGCGGGGGTCCAAGGAACTACGAGCAGTACTTC.

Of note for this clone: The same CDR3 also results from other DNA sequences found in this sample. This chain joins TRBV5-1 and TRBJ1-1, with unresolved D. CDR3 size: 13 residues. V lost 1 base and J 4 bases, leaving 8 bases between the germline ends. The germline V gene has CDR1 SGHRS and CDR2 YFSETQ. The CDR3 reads CASSLRGSTEAFF. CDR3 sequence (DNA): TGCGCCAGCAGCTTGAGAGGCAGCACTGAAGCTTTCTTT. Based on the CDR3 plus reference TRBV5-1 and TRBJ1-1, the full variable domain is KAGVTQTPRYLIKTRGQQVTLSCSPISGHRSVSWYQQTPGQGLQFLFEYFSETQRNKGNFPGRFSGRQFSNSRSEMNVSTLELGDSALYLCASSLRGSTEAFFGQGTRLTVV.

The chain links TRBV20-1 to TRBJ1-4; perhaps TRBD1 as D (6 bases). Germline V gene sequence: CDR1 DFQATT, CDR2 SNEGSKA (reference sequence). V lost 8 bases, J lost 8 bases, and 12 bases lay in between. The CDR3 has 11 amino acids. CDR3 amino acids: CSSGEGEKLFF. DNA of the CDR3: TGCAGTTCAGGGGAAGGCGAAAAACTGTTTTTT.

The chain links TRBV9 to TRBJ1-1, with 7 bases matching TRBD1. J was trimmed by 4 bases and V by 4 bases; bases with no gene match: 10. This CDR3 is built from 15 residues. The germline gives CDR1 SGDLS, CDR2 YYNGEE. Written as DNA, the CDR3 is TGTGCCAGCAGCCCAGTGACAGGGAGAGGCACTGAAGCTTTCTTT. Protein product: CASSPVTGRGTEAFF.